This TCR beta chain was identified in a study of blood T cell repertoires in COVID-19. Study-wide background: In each case, the material was cDNA or gDNA derived from T cells, B-cell-depleted T cells, or PBMCs.

V shed 8 bases and J shed 15 bases, with 20 bases lying between them. Germline lookup yields CDR1 WNHNN and CDR2 SYGVQD (reference sequence). The CDR3 spans 12 residues. Original methodology: Amplified reference gene primers provided the basis for estimating nucleated cell counts. Data came from immunoSEQ multiplex PCR; TCRdb stores just in-frame clones and leaves some out. V and J calls and clone size are copied from that table; D and trimming were computed from the DNA. The table has around 170,000 clones, over 80% seen once; the top ten hold about 6%. The receptor was isolated from a woman aged 40 to 55 with acute or convalescent COVID-19. The specimen was peripheral blood. The chain is built from TRBV10-1 and TRBJ2-1; tentative D call: TRBD2 (5 bases). This CDR3 is CASGPANGVRFF. Here the CDR3 DNA reads TGCGCCAGCGGACCAGCAAACGGGGTTCGGTTCTTC.